A single sample is the source of the 21 T cell receptor beta chains below, sequenced in a study of blood T cell repertoires in COVID-19. Assay: immunoSEQ multiplex PCR; the TCRdb copy retains only in-frame clones and omits some. The sample contains approximately 260,000 clones, nearly 90% of which appear only once. Sample: peripheral blood. All receptors derive from a woman between 40 and 55 years old who had recovered from COVID-19.

The V gene is TRBV3-1 (or the pseudogene TRBV3-2), the J gene TRBJ2-5; a weak D match, TRBD2 (6 bases). This CDR3 spans 14 amino acids. V shed 1 base and J shed 5 bases, with 11 bases lying between them. Germline V CDR1 and CDR2: LGHDT, YNNKEL (reference sequence). The CDR3 DNA follows: TGTGCCAGCAGCCAAGGGCTAGCGACGGAGACCCAGTACTTC. Protein sequence: CASSQGLATETQYF.

CDR3 protein: CASSLHGSQETQYF. DNA of the CDR3: TGTGCCAGCAGCTTGCATGGCAGCCAAGAGACCCAGTACTTC. The V call is TRBV5-8, the J call TRBJ2-5; D unresolved. This CDR3 is 14 amino acids long. In germline, CDR1 is SGHTS, CDR2 YDEGEE. The V end lost 1 base, the J end lost 1 base, and 8 bases lay between the germline ends.

The J gene is TRBJ1-6, the V gene TRBV3-1 (or the pseudogene TRBV3-2), with 9 bases that match TRBD1. CDR1 is LGHDT and CDR2 is YNNKEL in the germline V gene (reference sequence). This CDR3 has 16 residues. After removal of 6 bases from V and 13 bases from J, the junction contained 16 bases not matched to a gene. The CDR3 loop is CASSHTMTGGGMPLHF. In nucleotides, the CDR3 is TGTGCCAGCAGTCACACAATGACAGGGGGAGGTATGCCCCTCCACTTT.

This clone was found a few times. This sequence joins TRBV30 and TRBJ1-2, with D possibly being TRBD1 (6 bases). This CDR3 has 13 amino acids. Germline CDR1 is GTSNPN and CDR2 is SVGIG (reference sequence). V lost 4 bases and J lost 4, with 13 bases in between. The CDR3 region is CAWTAGDGYGYTF. CDR3 DNA sequence: TGTGCCTGGACTGCAGGGGACGGCTATGGCTACACCTTC.

The rearrangement links TRBV7-2 to TRBJ1-6, with 7 bases fitting TRBD1. The ends lost 6 bases at V and 7 bases at J; junction bases unmatched: 6. The germline CDR1 and CDR2 sequences are SGHTA and FQGNSA. This CDR3 contains 14 residues. CDR3 amino acids: CASRSTGENSPLHF. The CDR3 DNA is TGTGCCAGCAGATCCACAGGGGAGAATTCACCCCTCCACTTT.

This chain links TRBV5-5 with TRBJ1-1; maybe TRBD1 (5 bases). The CDR3 consists of 14 residues. V lost 4 bases to trimming and J lost 2 bases, with 12 bases between them. Germline values: CDR1 SGHKS, CDR2 YYEKEE (reference sequence). The CDR3 coding sequence is TGTGCCAGCAGCCCTTGGACACCTAACACTGAAGCTTTCTTT. It translates to CASSPWTPNTEAFF.

The V and J genes are TRBV12-3 or TRBV12-4 and TRBJ2-7, with D perhaps matching TRBD1 (5 bases). Trimming took 8 bases from V and 2 from J, leaving 7 bases between them. The CDR3 sequence is 11 residues long. CDR3 DNA sequence: TGTGCCAGCGGCAGGGCCTACGAGCAGTACTTC. Translating it yields CASGRAYEQYF.

V and J are TRBV9 and TRBJ2-1; 8 bases are shared with TRBD2. There are 15 residues in the CDR3. V was clipped by 4 bases and J by 1 base; unmatched bases: 4. Germline values: CDR1 SGDLS, CDR2 YYNGEE. The CDR3 DNA is TGTGCCAGCAGCCCCCGGGAGGGGTCCTACAATGAGCAGTTCTTC. It encodes CASSPREGSYNEQFF.

A few counts support this clone. The sample has other DNA sequences that encode this CDR3 too. CDR3: CASSYSTDTQYF. Here the CDR3 DNA reads TGCGCCAGCAGTTATAGCACAGATACGCAGTATTTT. The chain employs TRBV10-1 and TRBJ2-3; D not resolved. This CDR3 region has 12 residues. V lost 5 bases and J 0 bases, leaving 3 bases between the germline ends. CDR1 is WNHNN, CDR2 SYGVQD, per germline (reference sequence).

This chain joins TRBV19 and TRBJ2-7, with 11 bases lining up with TRBD2. This CDR3 is built from 14 residues. CDR1 LNHDA and CDR2 SQIVND come from the germline V gene (reference sequence). Trimming took 9 bases from V and 2 from J; bases not matched to a gene: 6. This CDR3 reads CASFLAGGTYEQYV. CDR3 nucleotide sequence: TGTGCCAGCTTCCTAGCGGGAGGCACCTACGAGCAGTACGTC.

This clone is a singleton in its sample. V is TRBV9 and J is TRBJ1-3, with TRBD1 matching over 8 bases. V was pared by 2 bases and J by 1 base, with 11 bases of the junction left unmatched. The V gene's germline CDR1 is SGDLS and CDR2 YYNGEE. The CDR3 consists of 18 residues. The CDR3 DNA reads TGTGCCAGCAGCGTGGGCCAGGGGGCTCTGGGGTCTGGAAACACCATATATTTT. It specifies CASSVGQGALGSGNTIYF.

The V gene is TRBV18, the J gene TRBJ2-1; D might be TRBD2 (6 bases). CDR3 length: 15 amino acids. Trimming shortened V by 3 bases and J by 3 bases, and 12 bases separated the two germline ends. CDR1 is KGHSH, CDR2 LQKENI, per germline. The DNA of the CDR3 is TGTGCCAGCTCACCGGGTTCGGGGGACTACAATGAGCAGTTCTTC. Residues: CASSPGSGDYNEQFF.

This clone was detected once. The genes are TRBV7-8 and TRBJ2-1; 7 bases agree with TRBD2. CDR1 and CDR2 from the germline V gene are SGHVS and FQNEAQ. The CDR3 spans 14 residues. Germline trimming cut 6 bases from V and 4 bases from J; bases unmatched to any gene: 6. Here the CDR3 DNA reads TGTGCCAGCAGTCACACTAGCGCATACAATGAGCAGTTCTTC. It codes for CASSHTSAYNEQFF. Complete variable domain (other parts from reference TRBV7-8 and TRBJ2-1): GAGVSQSPRYKVAKRGQDVALRCDPISGHVSLFWYQQALGQGPEFLTYFQNEAQLDKSGLPSDRFFAERPEGSVSTLKIQRTQQEDSAVYLCASSHTSAYNEQFFGPGTRLTVL.

This chain links TRBV9 with TRBJ1-6; TRBD1 matches 8 bases. The V gene's germline CDR1 is SGDLS and CDR2 YYNGEE. Losses at the gene ends were 5 bases for V and 10 bases for J; bases not matched to a gene: 11. The CDR3 has 15 amino acids. The CDR3 sequence is CASSRLPGGGSPLHF. CDR3 coding DNA: TGTGCCAGCAGTAGACTCCCAGGGGGCGGGTCACCCCTCCACTTT.

The chain uses TRBV5-8 and TRBJ2-2; D unresolved. The V gene lost 1 base and the J gene lost 4 bases, with 5 bases spanning the gap. This CDR3 is 13 amino acids long. In germline, CDR1 is SGHTS, CDR2 YDEGEE. This CDR3 reads CASSLTVTGELFF. The CDR3 region has the DNA TGTGCCAGCAGCTTGACGGTCACCGGGGAGCTGTTTTTT.

DNA for the CDR3: TGTTCGATCACCGAGAGCGGGGAGACCCAGTACTTC. Its translation: CSITESGETQYF. V and J are TRBV30 and TRBJ2-5; TRBD2 might be the D (6 bases). Looked up from germline, CDR1 is GTSNPN and CDR2 is SVGIG (reference sequence). This CDR3 spans 12 amino acids.

The gene calls are TRBV5-6 and TRBJ2-1; D is perhaps TRBD1 (6 bases). CDR1 and CDR2 from the germline V gene are SGHDT and YYEEEE. V was pared by 3 bases and J by 10 bases, with 11 bases between. This CDR3 is built from 12 residues. The CDR3 loop reads CASSSTGIEQFF. DNA for the CDR3: TGTGCCAGCAGCTCAACAGGGATAGAGCAGTTCTTC.

The chain carries TRBV2 and TRBJ2-1; TRBD1 matches 8 bases. The CDR3 loop spans 13 amino acids. Germline loops: CDR1 SNHLY, CDR2 FYNNEI. Unmatched junction bases numbered 5, after V lost 7 bases and J lost 6 bases. The CDR3 is CASKTGGGNEQFF. The CDR3 nucleotides read TGTGCCAGCAAAACAGGGGGTGGCAATGAGCAGTTCTTC.

The chain recombines TRBV11-2 with TRBJ1-2; D perhaps matches TRBD1 (5 bases). Trimming removed 5 bases at V and 1 base at J, with 11 bases between. Germline V gene sequence: CDR1 SGHAT, CDR2 FQNNGV. The CDR3 is made up of 14 amino acids. This CDR3 reads CASSRPGGNYGYTF. The CDR3, as DNA: TGTGCCAGCAGCCGTCCGGGGGGTAACTATGGCTACACCTTC.

This sequence joins TRBV5-3 and TRBJ2-2, with 9 bases aligning to TRBD2. TRBV5-3 is placed among ORFs of uncertain function. The CDR3 is made up of 15 amino acids. J was trimmed by 5 bases and V by 4 bases; bases with no gene match: 6. CDR3 protein: CARSRAGGDTGELFF. The DNA of the CDR3 is TGTGCCAGAAGCAGAGCGGGGGGAGATACCGGGGAGCTGTTTTTT.

The V and J genes are TRBV3-1 (or the pseudogene TRBV3-2) and TRBJ2-3, with D possibly being TRBD1 (5 bases). This CDR3 comprises 17 residues. The germline V gene has CDR1 LGHDT and CDR2 YNNKEL (reference sequence). V gave up 0 bases and J gave up 2 bases, with 15 bases separating them. As DNA, the CDR3 is TGTGCCAGCAGCCAAGATCGGGTGGGGCCCAACACAGATACGCAGTATTTT. It codes for CASSQDRVGPNTDTQYF.